These 12 T cell receptor beta chains share one sample of origin, sequenced in a study of cytomegalovirus exposure and HLA in healthy donors. The PCR employed 60 Vbeta primers together with 13 Jbeta primers. This table comes from immunoSEQ multiplex PCR, and its TCRdb copy is limited to in-frame clones, with some not included. Here the sample spans 150,000 to 200,000 clones, about 80% being singletons. Source material: PBMCs. These receptors were taken from a woman in her forties or fifties in good health and CMV-seropositive.

The chain carries TRBV5-4 and TRBJ1-4; TRBD1 matches 8 bases. The CDR3 is made up of 16 amino acids. Trimming took 0 bases from V and 4 from J; bases not matched to a gene: 5. Germline V gene sequence: CDR1 SGHNT, CDR2 YYREEE (reference sequence). CDR3 sequence reads: CASSLGGQGGNEKLFF. In nucleotides, the CDR3 is TGTGCCAGCAGCTTGGGAGGACAGGGAGGTAATGAAAAACTGTTTTTT.

The J gene is TRBJ1-5, the V gene TRBV5-4, with D unclear. Germline CDR1 is SGHNT and CDR2 is YYREEE (reference sequence). With 1 base removed from V and 4 bases from J, the gap between germline ends came to 3 bases. The CDR3 is 12 amino acids. CDR3 nucleotide sequence: TGTGCCAGCAGCTTGCCTAATCAGCCCCAGCATTTT. It translates to CASSLPNQPQHF.

A remark on this clone: One junction end disagrees with the germline gene, perhaps due to a read error. V usage is TRBV15 and J usage is TRBJ2-7; 11 nucleotides line up with TRBD1. This CDR3 is built from 14 residues. The V gene's germline CDR1 is LNHNV and CDR2 YYDKDF (reference sequence). The CDR3 region has the DNA TGTGCCGCCAGTCCGGACAGGGGGCTTTACGAGCAGTACTTC. This translates into CAASPDRGLYEQYF. Combining the CDR3 with reference TRBV15 and TRBJ2-7 gives the whole variable domain DAMVIQNPRYQVTQFGKPVTLSCSQTLNHNVMYWYQQKSSQAPKLLFHYYDKDFNNEADTPDNFQSRRPNTSFCFLDIRSPGLGDTAMYLCAASPDRGLYEQYFGPGTRLTVT.

This rearrangement joins TRBV19 to TRBJ2-5, with TRBD2 matching over 11 bases. This CDR3 spans 16 amino acids. The germline CDR1 and CDR2 sequences are LNHDA and SQIVND (reference sequence). The J segment lost 5 bases and the V segment lost 6 bases, leaving 11 bases of the junction unmatched. The CDR3 protein is CASSPSLAGGRETQYF. CDR3 DNA: TGTGCCAGTAGCCCATCTTTAGCGGGGGGGCGTGAGACCCAGTACTTC.

This clone has only one observation. The rearrangement links TRBV19 to TRBJ1-1; perhaps TRBD1 as D (6 bases). Per germline, CDR1 LNHDA and CDR2 SQIVND (reference sequence). This CDR3 contains 18 residues. V was cut by 2 bases and J by 2 bases, with 21 bases left in between. This CDR3 reads CASSISWDTSHPNTEAFF. The CDR3 bases are TGTGCCAGTAGTATATCCTGGGACACATCGCACCCAAACACTGAAGCTTTCTTT.

V gene TRBV6-5 combines with J gene TRBJ2-2; D ambiguous. The V end was cut by 7 bases, the J end by 7 bases, with 13 bases between. The CDR3 runs to 13 residues. CDR1 is MNHEY, CDR2 SVGAGI, per germline. CDR3 DNA: TGTGCCAGCATACGGAGATTGGACGGGGAGCTGTTTTTT. Its translation is CASIRRLDGELFF.

The genes are TRBV9 and TRBJ1-1; a weak D match, TRBD1 (6 bases). The CDR3 length is 13 residues. Germline CDR1 is SGDLS and CDR2 is YYNGEE. V lost 5 bases, J lost 2 bases, and 10 bases lay in between. The DNA for the CDR3 is TGTGCCAGCAGACCGACAGGCAACACTGAAGCTTTCTTT. Translating gives CASRPTGNTEAFF.

This clone appeared a few times. The chain recombines TRBV7-3 with TRBJ1-1; the D gene is possibly TRBD1 (5 bases). The CDR3 is 14 amino acids. Trimming removed 0 bases from V and 3 bases from J, with 8 bases in between. The germline CDR1 and CDR2 sequences are SGHTA and FQGTGA. The CDR3 nucleotides read TGTGCCAGCAGCTTAACCCCGACAGACACTGAAGCTTTCTTT. Translated, it gives CASSLTPTDTEAFF.

The CDR3 is CASSHPDRDSQPQHF. The CDR3, as DNA: TGCGCCAGCAGCCACCCAGACAGGGACAGTCAGCCCCAGCATTTT. This chain uses TRBV4-3 with TRBJ1-5; 7 nucleotides agree with TRBD1. Germline values: CDR1 LGHNA, CDR2 YSLEER. V shed 3 bases and J 6 bases; nucleotides not matched to a gene: 8. CDR3 length: 15 amino acids.

V is TRBV7-8 and J is TRBJ1-2; a weak D match, TRBD1 (5 bases). Germline CDR1 SGHVS, CDR2 FQNEAQ. The CDR3 loop spans 13 amino acids. V lost 5 bases and J lost 4, with 11 bases in between. CDR3 protein: CASSPSGGYGYTF. As DNA, the CDR3 is TGTGCCAGCAGCCCTTCGGGGGGCTATGGCTACACCTTC.

V gene TRBV2 combines with J gene TRBJ1-5; perhaps TRBD1 as D (5 bases). Trimming stripped 6 bases from V and 7 bases from J, with 13 bases between. CDR1 is SNHLY and CDR2 is FYNNEI in the germline V gene. The CDR3 is 13 residues long. CDR3 protein: CASRSTETQPQHF. The CDR3 bases are TGTGCCAGCAGATCGACAGAGACCCAGCCCCAGCATTTT.

The chain couples TRBV7-9 to TRBJ2-5, with 12 nucleotides matching TRBD2. V gave up 1 base and J gave up 3 bases; unmatched junction bases: 0. This CDR3 contains 15 residues. Germline CDR1 is SEHNR and CDR2 is FQNEAQ (reference sequence). CDR3 DNA: TGTGCCAGCAGCTTAGGGACTAGCGGGGAAGAGACCCAGTACTTC. Its protein is CASSLGTSGEETQYF. The complete variable domain, with remaining parts taken from reference TRBV7-9 and TRBJ2-5, reads DTGVSQNPRHKITKRGQNVTFRCDPISEHNRLYWYRQTLGQGPEFLTYFQNEAQLEKSRLLSDRFSAERPKGSFSTLEIQRTEQGDSAMYLCASSLGTSGEETQYFGPGTRLLVL.